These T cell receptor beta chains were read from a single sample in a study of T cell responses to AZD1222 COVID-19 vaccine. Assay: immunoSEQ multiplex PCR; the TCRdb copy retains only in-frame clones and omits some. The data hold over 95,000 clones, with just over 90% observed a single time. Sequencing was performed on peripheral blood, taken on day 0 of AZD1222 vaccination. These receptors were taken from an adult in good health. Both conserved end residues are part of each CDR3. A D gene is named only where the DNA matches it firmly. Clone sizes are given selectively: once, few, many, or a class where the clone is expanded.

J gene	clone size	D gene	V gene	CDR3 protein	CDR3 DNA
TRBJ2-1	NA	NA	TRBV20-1	CSATIYEQFF	TGCAGTGCAACAATTTATGAGCAGTTCTTC
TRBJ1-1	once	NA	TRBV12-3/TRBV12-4	CASNNGMNTEAFF	TGTGCCAGCAATAACGGCATGAACACTGAAGCTTTCTTT
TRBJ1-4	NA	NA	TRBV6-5	CATERLLGEKLFF	TGTGCCACGGAGAGACTCCTGGGTGAAAAACTGTTTTTT
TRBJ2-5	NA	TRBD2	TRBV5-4	CASSFGLAGGMETQYF	TGTGCCAGCAGCTTTGGACTAGCGGGAGGCATGGAGACCCAGTACTTC
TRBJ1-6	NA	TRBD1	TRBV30	CACTGTVYNSPLHF	TGTGCCTGCACCGGGACAGTTTATAATTCACCCCTCCACTTT
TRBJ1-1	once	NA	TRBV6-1	CASSDWAAKQVEAFF	TGTGCCAGCAGTGATTGGGCCGCCAAGCAGGTTGAAGCTTTCTTT
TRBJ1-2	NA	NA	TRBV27	CASGQQTGLNYGYTF	TGTGCCAGCGGGCAACAGACAGGTCTTAACTATGGCTACACCTTC
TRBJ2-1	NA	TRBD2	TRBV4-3	CASSQESQGLAGYISSYNEQFF	TGCGCCAGCAGCCAAGAAAGCCAGGGACTAGCGGGGTATATTAGCTCCTACAATGAGCAGTTCTTC
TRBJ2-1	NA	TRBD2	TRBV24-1	CATSDRAGGPDEQFF	TGTGCCACCAGTGACAGAGCGGGGGGGCCAGATGAGCAGTTCTTC
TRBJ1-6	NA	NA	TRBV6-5	CASSGLEGNSPLHF	TGTGCCAGCAGCGGCCTCGAGGGGAATTCACCCCTCCACTTT
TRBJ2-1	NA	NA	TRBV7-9	CASSLEGPNEQFF	TGTGCCAGCAGCTTAGAGGGTCCGAATGAGCAGTTCTTC
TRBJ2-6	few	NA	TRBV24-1	CATSEGGQLPGSGANVLTF	TGTGCCACCAGTGAGGGGGGACAGCTGCCTGGATCTGGGGCCAACGTCCTGACTTTC
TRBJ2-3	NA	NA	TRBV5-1	CASSFRAPTDTQYF	TGCGCCAGCAGCTTCCGGGCCCCCACAGATACGCAGTATTTT
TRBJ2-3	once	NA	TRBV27	CASSRLSPLSGSASADTQYF	TGTGCCAGCAGCCGCTTATCCCCACTTAGCGGATCCGCCTCGGCAGATACGCAGTATTTT
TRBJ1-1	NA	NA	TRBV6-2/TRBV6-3	CASSPIGWTEAFF	TGTGCCAGCAGCCCAATCGGGTGGACTGAAGCTTTCTTT
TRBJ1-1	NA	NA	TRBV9	CASSPTGHQNTEAFF	TGTGCCAGCAGCCCTACGGGACACCAGAACACTGAAGCTTTCTTT
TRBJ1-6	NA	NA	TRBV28	CASSIPGSSYNSPLHF	TGTGCCAGCAGTATCCCCGGGAGCTCCTATAATTCACCCCTCCACTTT
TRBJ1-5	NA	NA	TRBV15	CATSRDGGASQPQHF	TGTGCCACCAGCAGAGATGGGGGGGCAAGTCAGCCCCAGCATTTT
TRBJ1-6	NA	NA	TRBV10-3	CAISEWNGSSYNSPLHF	TGTGCCATCAGTGAGTGGAACGGGAGCTCCTATAATTCACCCCTCCACTTT
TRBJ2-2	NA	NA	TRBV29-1	CSVVTARNTGELFF	TGCAGCGTTGTTACAGCGAGGAACACCGGGGAGCTGTTTTTT
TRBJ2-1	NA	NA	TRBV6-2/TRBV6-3	CASSREYNEQFF	TGTGCCAGCAGTAGAGAATACAATGAGCAGTTCTTC
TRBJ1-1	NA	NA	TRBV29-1	CSVEGRSTEAFF	TGCAGCGTTGAAGGTCGGAGCACTGAAGCTTTCTTT
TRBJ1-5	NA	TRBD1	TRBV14	CASSLGQGLNQPQHF	TGTGCCAGCAGCCTTGGACAGGGTCTAAATCAGCCCCAGCATTTT
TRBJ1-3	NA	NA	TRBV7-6	CASSSGQPPGNTIYF	TGTGCCAGCAGCTCGGGACAACCACCTGGAAACACCATATATTTT
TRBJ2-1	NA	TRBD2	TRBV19	CASNFRGAGDEQFF	TGTGCCAGTAATTTCCGCGGGGCGGGGGATGAGCAGTTCTTC
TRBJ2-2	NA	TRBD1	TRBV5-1	CASSYRQGNTGELFF	TGCGCCAGCAGCTATCGACAGGGGAACACCGGGGAGCTGTTTTTT
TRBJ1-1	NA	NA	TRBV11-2	CASSLTHRATEAFF	TGTGCCAGCAGCCTAACCCACAGGGCCACTGAAGCTTTCTTT
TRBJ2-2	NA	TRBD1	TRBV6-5	CASKHRGKTGELFF	TGTGCCAGCAAACACAGGGGAAAAACCGGGGAGCTGTTTTTT
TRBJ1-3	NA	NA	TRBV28	CASSLVGQDPSGNTIYF	TGTGCCAGCAGTTTAGTAGGGCAGGACCCCTCTGGAAACACCATATATTTT
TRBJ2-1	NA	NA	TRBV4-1	CASKEAGDRYNEQFF	TGCGCCAGCAAAGAGGCAGGGGATCGGTACAATGAGCAGTTCTTC
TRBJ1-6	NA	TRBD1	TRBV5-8	CASSLRRTGNYNSPLHF	TGTGCCAGCAGCCTCAGACGGACAGGGAACTATAATTCACCCCTCCACTTT
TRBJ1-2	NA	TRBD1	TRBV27	CASSTRTGGYGYTF	TGTGCCAGCAGTACCAGGACAGGGGGCTATGGCTACACCTTC
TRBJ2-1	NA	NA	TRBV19	CASSPRDHEQFF	TGTGCCAGTTCACCCAGAGACCATGAGCAGTTCTTC
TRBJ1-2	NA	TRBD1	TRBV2	CASKGTDRDKGYTF	TGTGCCAGCAAAGGCACCGACAGGGATAAGGGCTACACCTTC
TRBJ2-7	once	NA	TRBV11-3	CASSLAPGYEQYF	TGTGCCAGCAGCTTAGCACCGGGCTACGAGCAGTACTTC
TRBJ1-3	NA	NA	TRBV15	CATSRDPASGNTIYF	TGTGCCACCAGCAGGGACCCAGCCTCTGGAAACACCATATATTTT
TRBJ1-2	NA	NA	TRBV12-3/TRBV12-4	CASSGRDNGYTF	TGTGCCAGCAGCGGGAGGGACAATGGCTACACCTTC
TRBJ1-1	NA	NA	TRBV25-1	CASSDQGNTEAFF	TGTGCCAGCAGTGATCAAGGGAACACTGAAGCTTTCTTT
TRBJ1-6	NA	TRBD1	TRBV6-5	CASSYSGQGGSPLHF	TGTGCCAGCAGTTATTCTGGACAGGGGGGTTCACCCCTCCACTTT
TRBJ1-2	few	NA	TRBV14	CASSQVWGPNYGYTF	TGTGCCAGCAGCCAAGTTTGGGGGCCTAACTATGGCTACACCTTC
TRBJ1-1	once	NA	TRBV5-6	CASSFIGRDEAFF	TGTGCCAGCAGCTTTATTGGTCGGGATGAAGCTTTCTTT
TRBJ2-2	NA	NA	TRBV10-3	CAISPLSGQRGTGELFF	TGTGCCATCAGTCCTCTCTCCGGGCAGCGTGGCACCGGGGAGCTGTTTTTT
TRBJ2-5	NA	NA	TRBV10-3	CAISEREETQYF	TGTGCCATCAGTGAGCGGGAAGAGACCCAGTACTTC
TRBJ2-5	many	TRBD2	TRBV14	CASSRLGGGHETQYF	TGTGCCAGCAGCCGGCTGGGCGGGGGGCATGAGACCCAGTACTTC